One and the same sample provided the 26 T cell receptor beta chains below, sequenced in a study of OX40 agonist ivuxolimab in advanced cancers. The assay was immunoSEQ multiplex PCR, and TCRdb's table has in-frame clones only and misses some. The sample includes 50,000 to 70,000 clones, 70% to 90% of them seen just once. The sequencing here drew on CD4+ or CD8+ T cells sorted from blood, taken in a trial of the OX40 agonist ivuxolimab. The receptors shown here come from an adult with an advanced solid tumor such as melanoma, head and neck, liver or kidney cancer.

The chain has TRBV11-2 and TRBJ1-2; D might be TRBD1 (6 bases). The CDR3 sequence is 13 residues long. V lost 5 bases, J lost 8 bases, and 15 bases lay in between. CDR1 and CDR2 from the germline V gene are SGHAT and FQNNGV. The CDR3 is CASSAGGARGYTF. CDR3 coding DNA: TGTGCCAGCAGCGCGGGGGGGGCACGCGGCTACACCTTC.

This clone has a handful of counts. The gene calls are TRBV4-3 and TRBJ2-3; D may be TRBD1 (7 bases). Trimming shortened V by 0 bases and J by 3 bases, and 13 bases separated the two germline ends. This CDR3 is built from 16 residues. CDR1 is LGHNA, CDR2 YSLEER, per germline. The CDR3 DNA sequence: TGCGCCAGCAGCCAAGATCCAGGGGGGCGGACAGATACGCAGTATTTT. Protein product: CASSQDPGGRTDTQYF.

V and J are TRBV5-1 and TRBJ2-2, with 7 bases aligning to TRBD1. V lost 7 bases and J lost 0; bases outside the gene matches: 6. CDR3 length: 15 residues. Germline V gene data show CDR1 as SGHRS and CDR2 as YFSETQ. The CDR3 protein is CASSSGQPNTGELFF. For the CDR3, the DNA is TGCGCCAGCTCATCGGGACAGCCGAACACCGGGGAGCTGTTTTTT.

J is TRBJ2-1 and V is TRBV7-2; D call uncertain. This CDR3 has 15 residues. The ends were cut back, 3 bases at V and 4 bases at J, with 13 bases in the middle. Germline-derived CDR1 and CDR2 are SGHTA and FQGNSA. CDR3 DNA sequence: TGTGCCAGCAGCTTCCCGCCGGCACAGTACAATGAGCAGTTCTTC. Its translation: CASSFPPAQYNEQFF. The full variable domain, rest sourced from reference TRBV7-2 and TRBJ2-1, is GAGVSQSPSNKVTEKGKDVELRCDPISGHTALYWYRQSLGQGLEFLIYFQGNSAPDKSGLPSDRFSAERTGGSVSTLTIQRTQQEDSAVYLCASSFPPAQYNEQFFGPGTRLTVL.

The genes are TRBV5-5 and TRBJ2-1, with D possibly being TRBD1 (6 bases). Trimming took off 4 bases at V and 0 bases at J, with 11 bases between the two ends. Germline CDR1 SGHKS, CDR2 YYEKEE (reference sequence). This CDR3 is built from 15 residues. The CDR3: CASSPDRSSYNEQFF. CDR3 bases: TGTGCCAGCAGCCCGGACAGAAGCTCCTACAATGAGCAGTTCTTC. The variable domain in full, completed from reference TRBV5-5 and TRBJ2-1, reads DAGVTQSPTHLIKTRGQQVTLRCSPISGHKSVSWYQQVLGQGPQFIFQYYEKEERGRGNFPDRFSARQFPNYSSELNVNALLLGDSALYLCASSPDRSSYNEQFFGPGTRLTVL.

V is TRBV7-9 and J is TRBJ2-7; tentative D call: TRBD1 (7 bases). This CDR3 comprises 15 residues. V lost 2 bases and J 5 bases, leaving 16 bases between the germline ends. Germline V gene lookup returns CDR1 SEHNR and CDR2 FQNEAQ (reference sequence). CDR3 residues: CASSLPYRGGNEQYF. CDR3 bases: TGTGCCAGCAGCTTACCCTACAGGGGAGGCAACGAGCAGTACTTC.

This rearrangement joins TRBV7-2 to TRBJ2-2, with TRBD1 identical over 7 bases. The V and J ends lost 5 bases and 2 bases, in that order; junction bases with no gene match: 8. The CDR3 extends over 16 amino acids. The V gene's germline CDR1 is SGHTA and CDR2 FQGNSA. CDR3 sequence (DNA): TGTGCCAGCAGCCCTTATTGGGACAGAAACACCGGGGAGCTGTTTTTT. Its translation: CASSPYWDRNTGELFF. Together with reference TRBV7-2 and TRBJ2-2, the CDR3 gives the full variable domain: GAGVSQSPSNKVTEKGKDVELRCDPISGHTALYWYRQSLGQGLEFLIYFQGNSAPDKSGLPSDRFSAERTGGSVSTLTIQRTQQEDSAVYLCASSPYWDRNTGELFFGEGSRLTVL.

The rearrangement links TRBV27 to TRBJ1-4; 9 nucleotides align to TRBD1. Germline CDR1 reads MNHEY; CDR2 reads SMNVEV (reference sequence). The CDR3 is 16 amino acids. Trimming took 2 bases from V and 7 from J; bases not matched to a gene: 8. This chain's CDR3 is CASSLTQQGAGEKLFF. The CDR3 nucleotides read TGTGCCAGCAGTTTAACCCAACAGGGGGCGGGTGAAAAACTGTTTTTT.

The gene calls are TRBV13 and TRBJ2-4, with TRBD1 matching over 9 bases. Per germline, CDR1 PRHDT and CDR2 FYEKMQ (reference sequence). This CDR3 has 18 amino acids. Trimming removed 3 bases from V and 1 base from J; junction bases left unmatched: 10. The CDR3 reads CASSLGGQGDGAKNIQYF. The CDR3 bases are TGTGCCAGCAGCTTGGGGGGACAGGGCGATGGGGCCAAAAACATTCAGTACTTC.

The rearrangement uses TRBV5-1 and TRBJ1-1; 8 bases match TRBD1. Germline V lookup: CDR1 SGHRS, CDR2 YFSETQ. The CDR3 loop spans 14 amino acids. Losses at the gene ends were 9 bases for V and 3 bases for J; bases not matched to a gene: 10. In DNA, the CDR3 is TGCGCCACTAAGGACAGGGACGGGGACACTGAAGCTTTCTTT. Its translation is CATKDRDGDTEAFF. Combining the CDR3 with reference TRBV5-1 and TRBJ1-1 gives the whole variable domain KAGVTQTPRYLIKTRGQQVTLSCSPISGHRSVSWYQQTPGQGLQFLFEYFSETQRNKGNFPGRFSGRQFSNSRSEMNVSTLELGDSALYLCATKDRDGDTEAFFGQGTRLTVV.

V gene TRBV29-1 combines with J gene TRBJ2-7; TRBD1 might be the D (6 bases). The CDR3 contains 13 residues. Per germline, CDR1 SQVTM and CDR2 ANQGSEA. The V and J ends lost 6 bases and 1 base respectively, with 13 bases between them. CDR3 loop: CSVETGLSYEQYF. Written as DNA, the CDR3 is TGCAGCGTGGAGACAGGTTTATCCTACGAGCAGTACTTC.

The sample holds a few counts of this clone. The CDR3 does not close with the conserved phenylalanine or tryptophan, likely indicating a read error. The chain employs TRBV6-1 and TRBJ1-6; D may be TRBD1 (5 bases). The CDR3 has 15 residues. V lost 1 base and J 6 bases, leaving 10 bases between the germline ends. Germline loops: CDR1 MNHNS, CDR2 SASEGT. CDR3 nucleotide sequence: TGTGCCAGCAGTGAAGGGGGGATAATTAATTCACCCCTCCACCTT. It yields the protein CASSEGGIINSPLHL.

The V and J genes are TRBV7-3 and TRBJ2-7; 7 bases align to TRBD1. The germline V gene has CDR1 SGHTA and CDR2 FQGTGA. The trim removed 8 bases at V and 3 bases at J, leaving 7 bases unmatched. This CDR3 comprises 13 residues. The CDR3 loop reads CASGEGGGYEQYF. The CDR3 coding sequence is TGTGCCAGCGGGGAAGGGGGCGGCTACGAGCAGTACTTC.

V is TRBV27 and J is TRBJ2-1; TRBD2 might be the D (7 bases). The germline gives CDR1 MNHEY, CDR2 SMNVEV (reference sequence). V lost 7 bases and J lost 2, with 12 bases in between. The CDR3 is 14 residues long. The CDR3 loop is CASTAGGPYNEQFF. CDR3 in DNA: TGTGCCAGCACCGCCGGGGGGCCCTACAATGAGCAGTTCTTC.

With respect to this clone: A read error is possible here, since a much larger clone lies one base away. The chain employs TRBV5-6 and TRBJ2-1, with 7 positions matching TRBD2. The CDR3 covers 16 residues. Germline assignment: CDR1 SGHDT and CDR2 YYEEEE. The V gene end was trimmed by 2 bases and the J gene end by 0 bases; junction bases not matched to a gene: 5. CDR3 sequence (DNA): TGTGCCAGCAGCTTCCAAGGCGGGGGCTCCTACAATGAGCAGTTCTTC. Its translation is CASSFQGGGSYNEQFF.

This sequence joins TRBV13 and TRBJ1-2, with 9 nucleotides matching TRBD1. The CDR3 loop spans 14 amino acids. J was trimmed by 6 bases and V by 7 bases; bases with no gene match: 9. CDR1 is PRHDT, CDR2 FYEKMQ, per germline (reference sequence). The chain's CDR3 is CASTPRDRVHGYTF. The CDR3 DNA follows: TGTGCCAGCACTCCCCGGGACAGGGTCCATGGCTACACCTTC.

The V and J genes are TRBV4-2 and TRBJ2-7; D is possibly TRBD1 (5 bases). V lost 3 bases and J lost 5, with 14 bases in between. Germline-derived CDR1 and CDR2 are LGHNA and YNFKEQ. The CDR3 length is 14 residues. The CDR3 sequence is CASSQAAQGNEQYF. DNA for the CDR3: TGTGCCAGCAGCCAGGCCGCTCAGGGTAACGAGCAGTACTTC.

This clone was detected once. The chain has TRBV9 and TRBJ2-1, with 8 bases that match TRBD2. This CDR3 is built from 17 residues. CDR1 and CDR2 from the germline V gene are SGDLS and YYNGEE. V was pared by 0 bases and J by 1 base, with 6 bases of the junction left unmatched. CDR3: CASSVAASGLSYNEQFF. CDR3 in DNA: TGTGCCAGCAGCGTAGCGGCTAGCGGGTTATCCTACAATGAGCAGTTCTTC. Combining the CDR3 with reference TRBV9 and TRBJ2-1 gives the whole variable domain DSGVTQTPKHLITATGQRVTLRCSPRSGDLSVYWYQQSLDQGLQFLIQYYNGEERAKGNILERFSAQQFPDLHSELNLSSLELGDSALYFCASSVAASGLSYNEQFFGPGTRLTVL.

The chain joins TRBV7-6 to TRBJ1-5, with D perhaps matching TRBD1 (5 bases). Germline V CDR1 and CDR2: SGHVS, FNYEAQ. V was trimmed by 3 bases and J by 3 bases, leaving 9 bases between them. The CDR3 covers 14 residues. CDR3 region: CASSFGDYNQPQHF. The CDR3 DNA is TGTGCCAGCAGCTTCGGGGACTACAATCAGCCCCAGCATTTT.

The chain carries TRBV18 and TRBJ1-1, with TRBD1 as a possible D gene (6 bases). V lost 3 bases, J lost 3 bases, and 11 bases lay in between. The CDR3 extends over 14 amino acids. The germline CDR1 and CDR2 sequences are KGHSH and LQKENI. The CDR3 nucleotides read TGTGCCAGCTCACCCACAGGGATATACACTGAAGCTTTCTTT. This sequence encodes CASSPTGIYTEAFF.

V is TRBV7-2 and J is TRBJ2-2; no reliable D call. Germline CDR1 reads SGHTA; CDR2 reads FQGNSA. The CDR3 runs to 14 residues. The V end was cut by 0 bases, the J end by 1 base, with 3 bases between. CDR3 sequence: CASSLALNTGELFF. The CDR3 DNA reads TGTGCCAGCAGCTTAGCCTTGAACACCGGGGAGCTGTTTTTT.

This clone was detected only once. This chain links TRBV6-6 with TRBJ1-2; a possible D gene is TRBD1 (6 bases). Trimming took 5 bases from V and 3 from J, leaving 13 bases between them. Germline CDR1 MNHNY, CDR2 SVGAGI (reference sequence). The CDR3 loop spans 14 amino acids. For the CDR3, the DNA is TGTGCCAGCAGTACCCCGGGGGGCGACTATGGCTACACCTTC. Protein: CASSTPGGDYGYTF.

CDR3 in amino acids: CASSLRVSNEQFF. The CDR3 DNA reads TGCGCCAGTTCCCTCCGGGTGTCCAATGAGCAGTTCTTC. J is TRBJ2-1 and V is TRBV4-1; D not certain. Between the trimmed V and J ends, which lost 9 bases and 6 bases, there was a span of 15 bases. The CDR3 runs 13 residues. Germline CDR1 and CDR2: MGHRA and YSYEKL.

This sequence joins TRBV29-1 and TRBJ2-1; tentatively, D is TRBD1 (6 bases). Germline lookup yields CDR1 SQVTM and CDR2 ANQGSEA. The CDR3 contains 13 residues. The V and J ends lost 7 bases and 5 bases respectively, with 15 bases between them. CDR3 sequence: CSGIQGNDNEQFF. DNA for the CDR3: TGCAGCGGCATACAGGGAAACGACAATGAGCAGTTCTTC.

This chain connects TRBV18 to TRBJ2-3; D is tentatively TRBD1 or TRBD2 (5 bases each). This CDR3 region has 15 residues. The V gene's germline CDR1 is KGHSH and CDR2 LQKENI. The ends were cut back, 2 bases at V and 2 bases at J, with 11 bases in the middle. The CDR3 reads CASSPDGAPTDTQYF. DNA for the CDR3: TGTGCCAGCTCACCAGACGGGGCCCCCACAGATACGCAGTATTTT.

The rearrangement uses TRBV29-1 and TRBJ2-6; the D gene is possibly TRBD2 (6 bases). The CDR3 spans 18 residues. CDR1 and CDR2 (germline): SQVTM, ANQGSEA. The germline V and J ends were trimmed by 2 bases and 6 bases, with 23 bases remaining between them. In DNA form, the CDR3 reads TGCAGCGTTGAACCACTGAGGAGGGGCCCAGAGGAGGCCAACGTCCTGACTTTC. As protein: CSVEPLRRGPEEANVLTF.